These 19 T cell receptor beta chains came from one sample sequenced in a study of T cell repertoires in cytomegalovirus infection. What these receptors recognize is not known. A single record per CDR3 protein comes from TCRdb applying MiXCR to the reads. The sample comprises 830,000 or so distinct CDR3 sequences, around a third of which are singletons, and 9.5% to 15% rests with the top ten. Material: cultured CD8+ T cells from PBMCs, obtained from culture after CMV antigen stimulation. These receptors originate from a human donor in good health (CMV status not recorded). Some clones in this sample may be carry-over from other donors' samples.

The chain combines TRBV12-3 or TRBV12-4 with TRBJ2-7; 8 positions match TRBD2. Unmatched junction bases numbered 10, after V lost 4 bases and J lost 2 bases. This CDR3 has 16 residues. This CDR3 reads CASSSRRGGFPYEQYV. In DNA, the CDR3 is TGTGCCAGCAGTTCCCGTCGCGGGGGGTTCCCCTACGAGCAGTACGTC.

This clonotype was seen repeatedly, ten times or more. This chain connects TRBV7-6 to TRBJ2-3; no reliable D call. The CDR3 loop spans 15 amino acids. V gave up 2 bases and J gave up 0 bases, with 9 bases separating them. Germline CDR1 is SGHVS and CDR2 is FNYEAQ. The CDR3 is CASSLWGSSTDTQYF. The CDR3 bases are TGTGCCAGCAGCTTATGGGGTTCTAGCACAGATACGCAGTATTTT.

The genes are TRBV23-1 and TRBJ1-1; D gene ambiguous. TRBV23-1 is sorted into the ORF group, with uncertain function. Trimming pared 4 bases from V and 7 bases from J, leaving 7 bases between. The CDR3 spans 11 residues. CDR3 nucleotide sequence: TGCGCCAGCAGTCGCCCCCATGAAGCTTTCTTT. This sequence encodes CASSRPHEAFF.

A few counts support this clonotype. The chain employs TRBV6-5 and TRBJ2-7, with 8 bases aligning to TRBD1. The germline V gene has CDR1 MNHEY and CDR2 SVGAGI. The CDR3 is 13 residues long. The trim removed 6 bases at V and 5 bases at J, leaving 6 bases unmatched. CDR3 sequence: CASSRTGPHEQYF. The CDR3 DNA reads TGTGCCAGCAGCAGGACAGGGCCCCACGAGCAGTACTTC.

This chain connects TRBV28 to TRBJ2-5; 8 bases align to TRBD2. The germline V gene encodes CDR1 MDHEN and CDR2 SYDVKM. V lost 11 bases and J lost 0; bases outside the gene matches: 8. The CDR3 covers 14 residues. CDR3 nucleotides: TGTGCCTCGGGGGGGAGACTGTACCAAGAGACCCAGTACTTC. Its protein is CASGGRLYQETQYF. The variable domain in full, completed from reference TRBV28 and TRBJ2-5, reads DVKVTQSSRYLVKRTGEKVFLECVQDMDHENMFWYRQDPGLGLRLIYFSYDVKMKEKGDIPEGYSVSREKKERFSLILESASTNQTSMYLCASGGRLYQETQYFGPGTRLLVL.

The chain combines TRBV7-8 with TRBJ1-1; maybe TRBD1 (5 bases). Between the trimmed V and J ends, which lost 4 bases and 3 bases, there was a span of 21 bases. The CDR3 extends over 17 amino acids. Germline-derived CDR1 and CDR2 are SGHVS and FQNEAQ. The DNA for the CDR3 is TGTGCCAGCAGCTCCCCCCCAGGGAGGGCGGCGGACACTGAAGCTTTCTTT. Its translation is CASSSPPGRAADTEAFF.

The chain has TRBV2 and TRBJ2-1, with no clear D. The CDR3 runs to 15 residues. V dropped 1 base and J dropped 2 bases, with 9 bases sitting between them. The germline CDR1 and CDR2 sequences are SNHLY and FYNNEI. The CDR3 region is CASSEGRQTYNEQFF. DNA for the CDR3: TGTGCCAGCAGTGAAGGGCGTCAGACCTACAATGAGCAGTTCTTC.

J is TRBJ2-1 and V is TRBV6-5, with TRBD1 as a possible D gene (5 bases). Trimming removed 4 bases from V and 3 bases from J, with 16 bases in between. The CDR3 contains 16 residues. Per the germline V gene, CDR1 is MNHEY and CDR2 is SVGAGI. CDR3 coding DNA: TGTGCCAGCAGTTTGGCGCCCAGGGCCGTCTACAATGAGCAGTTCTTC. It specifies CASSLAPRAVYNEQFF.

There are a few counts of this clonotype. V is TRBV4-3 and J is TRBJ1-1; 7 bases align to TRBD1. The CDR3 runs to 16 residues. After removal of 1 base from V and 5 bases from J, the junction contained 10 bases not matched to a gene. CDR1 and CDR2 (germline): LGHNA, YSLEER. The CDR3 region is CASSQGNSGGRTEAFF. CDR3 DNA sequence: TGCGCCAGCAGCCAAGGTAATTCAGGGGGTCGAACTGAAGCTTTCTTT.

With respect to this clonotype: A read error may produce the germline difference seen at one junction end. The chain links TRBV19 to TRBJ1-5; 7 positions agree with TRBD1. Germline loops: CDR1 LNHDA, CDR2 SQIVND (reference sequence). The CDR3 has 14 residues. CDR3 amino acids: CASNIGGRNQPQHF. The CDR3 DNA follows: TGTGCCAGTAATATAGGGGGCCGAAATCAGCCCCAGCATTTT.

This clonotype was seen more than once but under ten times. This chain joins TRBV27 and TRBJ2-1, with D possibly being TRBD1 or TRBD2 (5 bases each). Trimming shortened V by 6 bases and J by 5 bases, and 17 bases separated the two germline ends. Per germline, CDR1 MNHEY and CDR2 SMNVEV (reference sequence). This CDR3 is built from 15 residues. The CDR3 loop is CASRTTGTGDNEQFF. CDR3 sequence (DNA): TGTGCCAGCAGGACTACAGGTACAGGAGACAATGAGCAGTTCTTC.

Concerning this clonotype: At one end, the junction sequence differs from germline, possibly due to a read error. The chain employs TRBV28 and TRBJ2-5; perhaps TRBD2 as D (6 bases). Germline CDR1 is MDHEN and CDR2 is SYDVKM. The CDR3 has 17 residues. Written as DNA, the CDR3 is TGTGCCAGCACCCCTTCCGTGGGTGCGGGGCCTAACGGGAGTAGGAGGTTC. Translating gives CASTPSVGAGPNGSRRF. The full variable domain, in which reference TRBV28 and TRBJ2-5 provide the parts outside the CDR3, is DVKVTQSSRYLVKRTGEKVFLECVQDMDHENMFWYRQDPGLGLRLIYFSYDVKMKEKGDIPEGYSVSREKKERFSLILESASTNQTSMYLCASTPSVGAGPNGSRRFGPGTRLLVL.

The chain recombines TRBV28 with TRBJ1-1; a weak D match, TRBD1 (5 bases). The CDR3 totals 14 residues. V was pared by 2 bases and J by 4 bases, with 11 bases between. CDR1 is MDHEN, CDR2 SYDVKM, per germline. The CDR3 sequence is CASSLMRGATEAFF. The CDR3 DNA reads TGTGCCAGCAGTTTAATGAGAGGGGCCACTGAAGCTTTCTTT. The entire variable domain, with the rest obtained from reference TRBV28 and TRBJ1-1, is as follows: DVKVTQSSRYLVKRTGEKVFLECVQDMDHENMFWYRQDPGLGLRLIYFSYDVKMKEKGDIPEGYSVSREKKERFSLILESASTNQTSMYLCASSLMRGATEAFFGQGTRLTVV.

This clonotype was found many times. The chain combines TRBV7-8 with TRBJ2-3, with 14 bases aligning to TRBD2. Unmatched junction bases numbered 9, after V lost 5 bases and J lost 2 bases. The germline V gene encodes CDR1 SGHVS and CDR2 FQNEAQ. The CDR3 loop spans 18 amino acids. The CDR3 reads CASSPAATSGGATDTQYF. CDR3 bases: TGTGCCAGCAGCCCCGCCGCGACTAGCGGGGGGGCCACAGATACGCAGTATTTT.

There are a few counts of this clonotype. The chain combines TRBV10-2 with TRBJ1-2; 9 nucleotides align to TRBD1. The CDR3 is made up of 14 amino acids. Germline CDR1 WSHSY, CDR2 SAAADI. Germline trimming cut 0 bases from V and 5 bases from J; bases unmatched to any gene: 1. The CDR3 loop reads CASSESGQGYGYTF. The CDR3, as DNA: TGCGCCAGCAGTGAGTCGGGACAGGGATATGGCTACACCTTC.

This chain connects TRBV2 to TRBJ2-7; D call uncertain. Germline CDR1 is SNHLY and CDR2 is FYNNEI. With 2 bases removed from V and 3 bases from J, the gap between germline ends came to 14 bases. The CDR3 covers 15 residues. The CDR3 loop reads CASSESLTPFYEQYF. The CDR3 DNA sequence: TGTGCCAGCAGTGAAAGCCTTACCCCTTTCTACGAGCAGTACTTC.

On this clonotype: Mismatch with germline at one junction end may stem from a read error. The chain combines TRBV25-1 with TRBJ2-6, with D possibly being TRBD1 (5 bases). From germline, CDR1 is MGHDK and CDR2 SYGVNS. CDR3 length: 14 amino acids. CDR3 bases: TGTGCCAGCAGTGTAGGCTCTGGGGCCGACGTCCTGACTTTC. Its protein is CASSVGSGADVLTF.

The chain combines TRBV7-8 with TRBJ2-5; 8 nucleotides line up with TRBD2. The trim removed 9 bases at V and 4 bases at J, leaving 13 bases unmatched. The CDR3 totals 15 residues. Looked up from germline, CDR1 is SGHVS and CDR2 is FQNEAQ. The CDR3 here is CASRGLAGKGETQYF. CDR3 coding DNA: TGTGCCAGTAGAGGACTAGCAGGGAAGGGAGAGACCCAGTACTTC.

This clonotype was detected a few times. The chain links TRBV4-2 to TRBJ2-7; D might be TRBD2 (7 bases). From germline, CDR1 is LGHNA and CDR2 YNFKEQ. The ends were cut back, 0 bases at V and 4 bases at J, with 13 bases in the middle. The CDR3 totals 15 residues. The CDR3 DNA reads TGTGCCAGCAGCCAAGATAGGGGGGGCGGGTACGAGCAGTACTTC. It specifies CASSQDRGGGYEQYF.